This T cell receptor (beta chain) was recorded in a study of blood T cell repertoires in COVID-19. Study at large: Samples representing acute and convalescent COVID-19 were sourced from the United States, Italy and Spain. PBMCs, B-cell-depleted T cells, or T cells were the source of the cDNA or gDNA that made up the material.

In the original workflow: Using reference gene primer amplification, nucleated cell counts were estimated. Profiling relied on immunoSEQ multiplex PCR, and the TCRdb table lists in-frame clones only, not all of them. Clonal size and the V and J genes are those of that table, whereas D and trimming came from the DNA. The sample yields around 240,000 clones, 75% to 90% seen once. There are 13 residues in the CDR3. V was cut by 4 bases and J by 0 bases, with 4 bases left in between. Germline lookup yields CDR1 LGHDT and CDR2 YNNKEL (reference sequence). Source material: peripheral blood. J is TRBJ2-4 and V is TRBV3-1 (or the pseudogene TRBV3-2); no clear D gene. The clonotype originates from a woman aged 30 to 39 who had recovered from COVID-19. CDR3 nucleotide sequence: TGTGCCAGCAGCCCTATAGCCAAAAACATTCAGTACTTC. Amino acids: CASSPIAKNIQYF.